This T cell receptor beta chain was identified during a study of T cell clonality in common variable immunodeficiency (dated by TCRdb to between 2015 and 2016). Turning to this clone: The specificity of this receptor is unknown. Coverage ceases 3 residues before the CDR3 finishes, and the germline J gene fills in the end.

Most of the CVID patients and most of the healthy controls were of Caucasian heritage. From each donor, 5 to 8 ml of heparinized peripheral whole blood was collected. Genomic DNA from adults with common variable immune deficiency (CVID) and from healthy adult controls was used for sequencing of TCRbeta CDR3 repertoires. There were around 22 healthy adult volunteers in the control group (around 12 female and approximately ten male), ranging in age from about 23 to 75 years, with a mean age of roughly 35. Diluted blood was density-centrifuged over Hypaque 1077 or Ficoll-Paque to isolate peripheral blood mononuclear cells. Unsorted mononuclear cells served as the source of genomic DNA, which was extracted either by Qiagen column purification or by a centrifugation-based method. For sequencing, equivalent amounts of genomic DNA were input from CVID and control samples. For every sample, a 60 bp segment covering the rearranged TCRbeta CDR3 region was amplified and then sequenced. The immunoSEQ assay, a bias-corrected multiplex PCR with high-throughput sequencing, was employed for TCRbeta amplification. The original methods were these. Each unique nucleotide sequence was treated as a clone and annotated with V, D and J genes, copy number and frequency. Sequences were labeled productive if in frame, and non-productive if out of frame or containing stop codons. Clonality was calculated from Shannon's entropy as previously described. The predicted amino acid sequences of productive clones were used to derive the mean CDR3 Kyte-Doolittle hydropathy. Hierarchical clustering of scaled V gene usage was performed with the R hclust function using Manhattan distance and complete linkage. Sharing of clones by CDR3 amino acid sequence was evaluated by resampling 12 repertoires per group over 100 rounds. The repertoires were screened for roughly 70 published EBV-specific TCRbeta sequences and 245 published CMV-specific TCRbeta sequences. After two CVID samples that produced fewer than 10,000 sequences were dropped from the analysis, 42 CVID repertoires remained. The table was pulled from immuneACCESS by TCRdb, which kept in-frame rearrangements only. Such tables lose some clones; where checked, under half of the loss comes from unresolved V genes, and the rest has no known cause. D and trimming come from the DNA, and the V and J calls and clone size come from that table. The table for this sample lists about 44,000 clones, none of them counted only once. Of the sample, about 10% falls within the top ten clones.

At the junction V is shortened by 0 bases and J by 7 bases, with 13 bases in between. From the cysteine through the phenylalanine, the CDR3 covers 14 amino acids. The 33 bases shown cover part of the CDR3, and their frame starts at base 1. According to the germline V gene, CDR1 reads SGHRS and CDR2 reads YFSETQ. Overall study results and their limits: The authors noted that sequencing repertoires of T cell subpopulations would be needed to clarify what caused the increased clonality in CVID. Fewer deletions and N-nucleotide insertions were reportedly observed in CVID TCRbeta sequences, and highly modified clones with 13 or more V deletions were reportedly absent from CVID TCRbeta sequences. Healthy controls shared more TCRbeta clones with each other than CVID subjects shared among themselves (p < 0.0001). Despite equal DNA input, controls averaged about 81,820 unique sequences per sample versus roughly 30,000 in CVID samples. Differences among patients in the CVID cohort limited the correlations between repertoire features and clinical complications. Increased TCRbeta clonality was found in CVID subjects compared with healthy controls (t-test p = 0.018), with the increase being most characteristic of about a third of subjects.

The clonotype was recovered from a person between 18 and 69 years old in good health. This sequence uses TRBV5-1 and TRBJ1-2; TRBD1 is perhaps the D gene, given 6 matching bases. Sequenced material: peripheral blood mononuclear cells. The CDR3 has the sequence CASSLEQGPRGYTF. CDR3 DNA, as far as it was read: TGCGCCAGCAGCTTGGAACAGGGCCCGCGTGGC.